A selection of T cell receptor beta chains follows, all from one sample in a study of blood T cell repertoires in COVID-19. Data came from immunoSEQ multiplex PCR; TCRdb stores just in-frame clones and leaves some out. This table holds 120,000 to 150,000 clones, about 86% found once. The sequencing input was peripheral blood. Receptors were obtained from a woman aged 55-69 years with acute or convalescent COVID-19. CDR3s include the opening cysteine and the closing phenylalanine or tryptophan. D genes are given only for firm matches. Rows give clone size only sometimes, using once, few, many, or a class for an expanded clone.

>TRBV5-1|NA|NA|TRBJ1-2
TGCGCCAGCAGCTTGGGGACAGAGACTAACTATGGCTACACCTTC
CASSLGTETNYGYTF
>TRBV12-3/TRBV12-4|NA|once|TRBJ1-6
TGTGCCAGCAGCAGGGATTCTAATTCACCCCTCCACTTT
CASSRDSNSPLHF
>TRBV5-1|TRBD1|NA|TRBJ1-1
TGCGCCAGCCGGGACAGGGGCAGCGTAAAGAACACTGAAGCTTTCTTT
CASRDRGSVKNTEAFF
>TRBV3-1/TRBV3-2|TRBD1|NA|TRBJ2-7
TGTGCCAGCAGGGGGGACAGCTACTCCTACGAGCAGTACTTC
CASRGDSYSYEQYF
>TRBV28|NA|NA|TRBJ1-2
TGTGCCAGCAGTGCTGGGCTGGGTGGCTACACCTTC
CASSAGLGGYTF
>TRBV4-3|TRBD1|NA|TRBJ2-7
TGCGCCAGCAGCCAGGGGGACAGGGCGTACGAGCAGTACTTC
CASSQGDRAYEQYF
>TRBV2|TRBD1|NA|TRBJ1-4
TGTGCCACCGTACCGGGACAGGGGTTGACTAATGAAAAACTGTTTTTT
CATVPGQGLTNEKLFF
>TRBV30|NA|NA|TRBJ2-6
TGTGCCTGGAGTGCGAGGGCTGGGGCCAACGTCCTGACTTTC
CAWSARAGANVLTF
>TRBV27|NA|NA|TRBJ1-1
TGTGCCAGCAGTTCGCCACCCTCAGGGGCTTTCTTT
CASSSPPSGAFF
>TRBV12-2|NA|NA|TRBJ2-1
TGTGCAAGTCGCTTAGCGCGGGGGGGACTAGCTCCGGGCTACAATGAGCAGTTCTTC
CASRLARGGLAPGYNEQFF
>TRBV27|TRBD2|NA|TRBJ2-2
TGTGCCAGCGGCTGGACTAGCCGGGTCGGGGAGCTGTTTTTT
CASGWTSRVGELFF
>TRBV3-1/TRBV3-2|TRBD1|NA|TRBJ2-7
TGTGCCAGCAGCCCGACAGGGAGTATTGCCTACGAGCAGTACTTC
CASSPTGSIAYEQYF
>TRBV18|TRBD1|few|TRBJ2-7
TGTGCCAGCTCACTAGGGGACAGTAGCTACGAGCAGTACTTC
CASSLGDSSYEQYF
>TRBV2|TRBD1|NA|TRBJ1-2
TGTGCCAGCAAAGGGACCGCAGGGGGCTATGGCTACACCTTC
CASKGTAGGYGYTF
>TRBV15|NA|NA|TRBJ2-7
TGTGCCACCAGCGGTCGACGCCGGGACAACTCCTACGAGCAGTACTTC
CATSGRRRDNSYEQYF
>TRBV28|NA|NA|TRBJ1-1
TGTGCCAGCAGTTCGGAGGGCCTGGGGAACACTGAAGCTTTCTTT
CASSSEGLGNTEAFF
>TRBV6-5|TRBD1|NA|TRBJ1-6
TGTGCCACTATTGCCGGGACAGGGTATTCACCCCTCCACTTT
CATIAGTGYSPLHF
>TRBV5-5|NA|once|TRBJ1-2
TGTGCCAGCAGCTTGGCGGCGGGCTATGGCTACACCTTC
CASSLAAGYGYTF
>TRBV19|NA|NA|TRBJ1-1
TGTGCCAGTAGTATATTCGGGGAAACTGAAGCTTTCTTT
CASSIFGETEAFF
>TRBV4-1|TRBD1|NA|TRBJ1-1
TGCGCCAGCAGCCCACAACACGCACTGGACAGGGCGCTTCGGGCTTTCTTT
CASSPQHALDRALRAFF
>TRBV6-5|TRBD2|NA|TRBJ2-3
TGTGCCAGCAGTACCGGGGGGGCGGGAGATACGCAGTATTTT
CASSTGGAGDTQYF
>TRBV21-1|NA|NA|TRBJ1-1
TGTGCCAGCAGCGTCGGCGGGGGGCGGGCTGAAGCTTTCTTT
CASSVGGGRAEAFF
>TRBV6-5|NA|NA|TRBJ1-5
TGTGCCAGCAGTCCCGTCTACAGGAGCAGCCAGCCCCAGCATTTT
CASSPVYRSSQPQHF
>TRBV9|TRBD1|NA|TRBJ2-5
TGTGCCAGCAGCGTGGGACAGGGGTTGGGAGAGACCCAGTACTTC
CASSVGQGLGETQYF
>TRBV28|TRBD1|once|TRBJ1-4
TGTGCCAGCAGACGAGGACAGGGTGGAGAAAAACTGTTTTTT
CASRRGQGGEKLFF
>TRBV7-2|TRBD2|NA|TRBJ2-2
TGTGCCAGCAGCTTAGTAGTAGCGGGGGGTTCCGGGGAGCTGTTTTTT
CASSLVVAGGSGELFF
>TRBV5-1|TRBD1|NA|TRBJ1-1
TGCGCCAGCAGCTTTCAGGGGGCTCACCCAGGGGGCACTGAAGCTTTCTTT
CASSFQGAHPGGTEAFF